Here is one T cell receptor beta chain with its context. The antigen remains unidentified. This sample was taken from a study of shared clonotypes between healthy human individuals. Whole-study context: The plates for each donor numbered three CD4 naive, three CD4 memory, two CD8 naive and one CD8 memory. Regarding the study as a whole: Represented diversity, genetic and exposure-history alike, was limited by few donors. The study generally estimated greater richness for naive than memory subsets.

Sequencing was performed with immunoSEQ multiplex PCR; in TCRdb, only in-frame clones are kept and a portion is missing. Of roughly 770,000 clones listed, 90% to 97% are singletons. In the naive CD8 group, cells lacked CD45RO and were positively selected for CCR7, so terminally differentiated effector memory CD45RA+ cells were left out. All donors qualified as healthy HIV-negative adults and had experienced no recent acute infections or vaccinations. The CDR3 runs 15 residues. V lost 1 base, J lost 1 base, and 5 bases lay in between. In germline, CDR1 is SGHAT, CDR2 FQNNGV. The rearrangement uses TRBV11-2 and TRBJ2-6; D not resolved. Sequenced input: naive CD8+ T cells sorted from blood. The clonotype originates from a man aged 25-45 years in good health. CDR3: CASSLGQSGANVLTF. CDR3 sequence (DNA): TGTGCCAGCAGCTTAGGTCAATCTGGGGCCAACGTCCTGACTTTC.